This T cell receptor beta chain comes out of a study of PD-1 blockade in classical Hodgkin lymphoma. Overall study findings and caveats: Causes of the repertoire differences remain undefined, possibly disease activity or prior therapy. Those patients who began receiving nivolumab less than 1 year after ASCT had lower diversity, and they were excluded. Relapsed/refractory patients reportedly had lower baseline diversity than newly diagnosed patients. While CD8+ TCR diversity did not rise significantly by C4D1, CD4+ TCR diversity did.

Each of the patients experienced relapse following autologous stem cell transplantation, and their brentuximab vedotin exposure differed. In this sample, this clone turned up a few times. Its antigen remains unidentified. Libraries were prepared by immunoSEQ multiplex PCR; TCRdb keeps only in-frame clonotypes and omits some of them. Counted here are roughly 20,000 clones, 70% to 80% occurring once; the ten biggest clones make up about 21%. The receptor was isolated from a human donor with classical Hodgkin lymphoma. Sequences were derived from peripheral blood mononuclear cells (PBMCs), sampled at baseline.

The CDR3 sequence: CASSLETENGYTF. Written as DNA, the CDR3 is TGTGCCAGCAGCTTGGAGACAGAGAATGGCTACACCTTC. This rearrangement joins TRBV5-8 to TRBJ1-2, with TRBD1 as a possible D gene (5 bases). The CDR3 covers 13 residues. Germline values: CDR1 SGHTS, CDR2 YDEGEE. V lost 0 bases to trimming and J lost 6 bases, with 9 bases between them.